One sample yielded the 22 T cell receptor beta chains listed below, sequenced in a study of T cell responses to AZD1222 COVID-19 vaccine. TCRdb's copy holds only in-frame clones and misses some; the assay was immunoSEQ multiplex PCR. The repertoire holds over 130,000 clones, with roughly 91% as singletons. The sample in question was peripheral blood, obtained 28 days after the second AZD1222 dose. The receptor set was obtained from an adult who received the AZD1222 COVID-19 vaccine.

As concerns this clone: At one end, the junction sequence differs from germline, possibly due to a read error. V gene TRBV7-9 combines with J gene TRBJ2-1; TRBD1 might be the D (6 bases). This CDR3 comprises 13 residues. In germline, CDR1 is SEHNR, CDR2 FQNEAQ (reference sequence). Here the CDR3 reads CASTLWGQNEQFF. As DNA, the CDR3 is TGTGCCAGCACCTTATGGGGACAAAATGAGCAGTTCTTC.

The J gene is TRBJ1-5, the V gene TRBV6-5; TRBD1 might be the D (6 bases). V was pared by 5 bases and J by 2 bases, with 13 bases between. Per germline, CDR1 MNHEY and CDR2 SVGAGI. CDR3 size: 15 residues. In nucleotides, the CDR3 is TGTGCCAGCAGTCCCGGGGGGGGCCGCAATCAGCCCCAGCATTTT. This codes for CASSPGGGRNQPQHF.

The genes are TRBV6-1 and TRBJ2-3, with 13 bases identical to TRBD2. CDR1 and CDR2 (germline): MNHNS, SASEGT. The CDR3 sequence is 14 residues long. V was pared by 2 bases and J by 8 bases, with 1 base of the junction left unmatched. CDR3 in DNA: TGTGCCAGCAGTGAACGGACTAGCGGGAGTACGCAGTATTTT. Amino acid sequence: CASSERTSGSTQYF.

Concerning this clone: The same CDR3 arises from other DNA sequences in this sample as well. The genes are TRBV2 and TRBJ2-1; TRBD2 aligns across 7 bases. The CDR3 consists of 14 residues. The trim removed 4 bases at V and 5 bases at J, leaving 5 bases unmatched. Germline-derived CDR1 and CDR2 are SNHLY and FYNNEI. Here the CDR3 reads CASSATSGNNEQFF. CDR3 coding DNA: TGTGCCAGCAGTGCTACAAGCGGGAACAATGAGCAGTTCTTC. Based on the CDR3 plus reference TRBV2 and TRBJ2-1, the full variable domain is EPEVTQTPSHQVTQMGQEVILRCVPISNHLYFYWYRQILGQKVEFLVSFYNNEISEKSEIFDDQFSVERPDGSNFTLKIRSTKLEDSAMYFCASSATSGNNEQFFGPGTRLTVL.

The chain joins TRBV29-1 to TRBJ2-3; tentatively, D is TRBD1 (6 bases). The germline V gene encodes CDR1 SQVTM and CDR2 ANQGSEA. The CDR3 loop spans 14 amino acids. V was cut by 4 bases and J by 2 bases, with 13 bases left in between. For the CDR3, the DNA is TGCAGCGTTGGGGACACCTCTTCCACAGATACGCAGTATTTT. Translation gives CSVGDTSSTDTQYF.

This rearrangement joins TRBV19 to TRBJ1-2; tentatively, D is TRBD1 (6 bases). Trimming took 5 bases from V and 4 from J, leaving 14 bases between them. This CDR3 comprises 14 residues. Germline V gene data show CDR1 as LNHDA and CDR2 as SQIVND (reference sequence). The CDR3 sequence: CASSGQTEGYGYTF. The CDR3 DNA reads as TGTGCCAGTAGTGGACAGACGGAGGGCTATGGCTACACCTTC. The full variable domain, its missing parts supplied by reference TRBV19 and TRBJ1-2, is DGGITQSPKYLFRKEGQNVTLSCEQNLNHDAMYWYRQDPGQGLRLIYYSQIVNDFQKGDIAEGYSVSREKKESFPLTVTSAQKNPTAFYLCASSGQTEGYGYTFGSGTRLTVV.

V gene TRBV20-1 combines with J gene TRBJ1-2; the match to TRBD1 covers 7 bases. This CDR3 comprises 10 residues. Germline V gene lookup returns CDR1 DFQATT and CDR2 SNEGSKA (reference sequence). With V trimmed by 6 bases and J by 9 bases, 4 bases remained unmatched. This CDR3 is CSAMTGSYTF. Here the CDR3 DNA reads TGCAGTGCGATGACAGGGAGCTACACCTTC.

CDR3 residues: CASSPRQGPVNEQFF. The CDR3 nucleotides read TGTGCCAGCAGCCCCAGACAGGGTCCAGTCAATGAGCAGTTCTTC. V is TRBV3-1 (or the pseudogene TRBV3-2) and J is TRBJ2-1; 7 nucleotides agree with TRBD1. CDR1 LGHDT and CDR2 YNNKEL come from the germline V gene (reference sequence). The CDR3 covers 15 residues. The J segment lost 6 bases and the V segment lost 4 bases, leaving 9 bases of the junction unmatched.

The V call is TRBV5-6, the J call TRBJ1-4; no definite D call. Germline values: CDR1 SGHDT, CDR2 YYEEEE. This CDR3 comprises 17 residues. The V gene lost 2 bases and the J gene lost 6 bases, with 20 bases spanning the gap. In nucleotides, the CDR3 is TGTGCCAGCAGCTTATCCGCCTCGCCACCACCATATGAAAAACTGTTTTTT. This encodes CASSLSASPPPYEKLFF. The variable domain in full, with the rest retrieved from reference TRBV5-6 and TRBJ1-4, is DAGVTQSPTHLIKTRGQQVTLRCSPKSGHDTVSWYQQALGQGPQFIFQYYEEEERQRGNFPDRFSGHQFPNYSSELNVNALLLGDSALYLCASSLSASPPPYEKLFFGSGTQLSVL.

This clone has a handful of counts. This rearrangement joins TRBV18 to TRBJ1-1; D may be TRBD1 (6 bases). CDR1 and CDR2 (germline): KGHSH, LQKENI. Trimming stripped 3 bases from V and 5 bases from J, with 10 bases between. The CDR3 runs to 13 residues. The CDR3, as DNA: TGTGCCAGCTCACCGTCAGGGGTGACTGAAGCTTTCTTT. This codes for CASSPSGVTEAFF.

As DNA, the CDR3 is TGTGCCACCAGCAGAGTCGCGCTGCCCCAGCATTTT. Its protein is CATSRVALPQHF. V usage is TRBV15 and J usage is TRBJ1-5; D remains ambiguous. V lost 1 base, J lost 9 bases, and 7 bases lay in between. CDR3 size: 12 residues. Germline lookup yields CDR1 LNHNV and CDR2 YYDKDF (reference sequence).

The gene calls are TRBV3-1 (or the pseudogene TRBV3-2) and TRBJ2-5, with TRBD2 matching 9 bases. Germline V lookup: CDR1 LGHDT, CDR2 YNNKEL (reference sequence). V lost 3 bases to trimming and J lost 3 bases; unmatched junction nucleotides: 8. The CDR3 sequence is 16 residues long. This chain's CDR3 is CASSHYLAGLKETQYF. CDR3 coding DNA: TGTGCCAGCAGCCACTATCTAGCGGGACTGAAAGAGACCCAGTACTTC.

CDR3 sequence reads: CASSLLGDQPQHF. In DNA, the CDR3 is TGTGCCAGCAGTTTGTTAGGGGATCAGCCCCAGCATTTT. The genes are TRBV27 and TRBJ1-5; possible D gene TRBD1, 5 bases. The germline CDR1 and CDR2 sequences are MNHEY and SMNVEV (reference sequence). The CDR3 has 13 amino acids. V lost 3 bases to trimming and J lost 5 bases, with 8 bases between them.

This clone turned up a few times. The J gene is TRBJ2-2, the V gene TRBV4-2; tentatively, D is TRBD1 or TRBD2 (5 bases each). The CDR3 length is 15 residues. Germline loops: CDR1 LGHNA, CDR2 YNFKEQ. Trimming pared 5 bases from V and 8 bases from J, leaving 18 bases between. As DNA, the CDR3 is TGTGCCAGCAGCTCTCTCACCAGGGACCTGGGGGAGCTGTTTTTT. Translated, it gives CASSSLTRDLGELFF.

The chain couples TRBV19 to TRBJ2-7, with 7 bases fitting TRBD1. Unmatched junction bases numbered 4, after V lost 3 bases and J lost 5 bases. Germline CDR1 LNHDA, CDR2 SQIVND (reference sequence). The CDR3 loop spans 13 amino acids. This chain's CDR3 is CASSIPGGDEQYF. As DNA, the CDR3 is TGTGCCAGTAGTATTCCAGGGGGAGACGAGCAGTACTTC.

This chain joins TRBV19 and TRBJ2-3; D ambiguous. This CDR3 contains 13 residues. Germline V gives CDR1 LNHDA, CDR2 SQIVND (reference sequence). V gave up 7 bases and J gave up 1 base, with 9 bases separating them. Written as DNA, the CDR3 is TGTGCCAGTAAGCCCCCCGGCACAGATACGCAGTATTTT. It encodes CASKPPGTDTQYF.

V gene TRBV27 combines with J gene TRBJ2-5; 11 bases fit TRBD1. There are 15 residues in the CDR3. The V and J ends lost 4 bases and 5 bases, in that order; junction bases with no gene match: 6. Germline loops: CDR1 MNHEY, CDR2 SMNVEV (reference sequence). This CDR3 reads CASSSWTGGIETQYF. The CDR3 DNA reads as TGTGCCAGCAGTTCGTGGACAGGGGGCATTGAGACCCAGTACTTC.

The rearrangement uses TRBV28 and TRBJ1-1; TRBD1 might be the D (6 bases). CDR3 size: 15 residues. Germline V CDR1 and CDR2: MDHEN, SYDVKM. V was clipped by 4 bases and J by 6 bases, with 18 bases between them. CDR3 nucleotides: TGTGCCAGCAGTTCTCCGAGGGGGGGGGCTCCTGAAGCTTTCTTT. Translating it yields CASSSPRGGAPEAFF.

CDR3 sequence (DNA): TGTGCCAGCCAACCCACGGGCCCGTCCTTGTATAGCAATCAGCCCCAGCATTTT. Protein product: CASQPTGPSLYSNQPQHF. This sequence joins TRBV27 and TRBJ1-5; D ambiguous. V lost 8 bases and J 0 bases, leaving 23 bases between the germline ends. CDR3 length: 18 residues. Germline loops: CDR1 MNHEY, CDR2 SMNVEV (reference sequence).

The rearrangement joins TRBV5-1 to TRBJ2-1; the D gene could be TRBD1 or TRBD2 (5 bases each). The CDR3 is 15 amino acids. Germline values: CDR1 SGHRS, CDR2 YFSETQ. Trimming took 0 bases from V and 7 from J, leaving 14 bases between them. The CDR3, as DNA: TGCGCCAGCAGCTTGGCTCAGGGTGGGGGAAATGAGCAGTTCTTC. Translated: CASSLAQGGGNEQFF.

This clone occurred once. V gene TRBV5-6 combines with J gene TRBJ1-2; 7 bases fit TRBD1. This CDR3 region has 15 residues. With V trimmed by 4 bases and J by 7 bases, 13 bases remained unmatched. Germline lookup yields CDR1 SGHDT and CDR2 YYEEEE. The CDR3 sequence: CASSGDRVLGGGYTF. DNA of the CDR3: TGTGCCAGCAGCGGAGACAGGGTCCTTGGGGGTGGCTACACCTTC.

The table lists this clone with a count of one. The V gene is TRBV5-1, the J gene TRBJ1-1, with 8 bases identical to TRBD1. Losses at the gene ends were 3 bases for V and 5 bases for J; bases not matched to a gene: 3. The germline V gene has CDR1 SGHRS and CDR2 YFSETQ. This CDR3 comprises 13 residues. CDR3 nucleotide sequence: TGCGCCAGCAGCTGGACAGGGATTACTGAAGCTTTCTTT. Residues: CASSWTGITEAFF.